The clone carrying this T cell receptor (beta chain) was picked up one time. The authors' processing: Cell counts per sample came from amplifying reference gene primers. The data were produced by immunoSEQ multiplex PCR, yet TCRdb's version contains in-frame clones alone and is incomplete. V and J calls and clone size are those listed in that table; D and trimming were worked out from the DNA. Seen here are approximately 200,000 clones, roughly 90% observed once, and the top ten hold approximately 1.6%. The data were taken from a study of blood T cell repertoires in COVID-19. The wider study: Samples of COVID-19 (acute and convalescent) were obtained from the United States, Italy and Spain. The cDNA or gDNA used as material had been derived from T cells, B-cell-depleted T cells, or PBMCs.

With 1 base clipped from V and 8 bases from J, the junction kept 9 bases outside the gene matches. Germline V gene sequence: CDR1 MNHEY, CDR2 SMNVEV (reference sequence). The CDR3 is 15 amino acids. Specimen: peripheral blood. The receptor was isolated from a man between 65 and 79 years old with acute or convalescent COVID-19. The rearrangement links TRBV27 to TRBJ1-2; 8 positions agree with TRBD1. The CDR3 spells CASSLLARGQRGYTF. In DNA form, the CDR3 reads TGTGCCAGCAGTTTATTGGCCAGGGGGCAAAGGGGCTACACCTTC.